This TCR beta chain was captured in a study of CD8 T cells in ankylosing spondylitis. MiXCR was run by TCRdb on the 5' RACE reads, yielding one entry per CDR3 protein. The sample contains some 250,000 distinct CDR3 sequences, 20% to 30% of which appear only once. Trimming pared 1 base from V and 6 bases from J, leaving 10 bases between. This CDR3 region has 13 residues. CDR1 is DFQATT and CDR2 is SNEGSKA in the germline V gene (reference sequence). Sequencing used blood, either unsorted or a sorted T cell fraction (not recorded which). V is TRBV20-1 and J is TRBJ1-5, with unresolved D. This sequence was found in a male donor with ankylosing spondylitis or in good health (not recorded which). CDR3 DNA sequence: TGCAGTGCTAGAGGGGTTTTGGGTCAGCCCCAGCATTTT. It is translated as CSARGVLGQPQHF.